This T cell receptor (beta chain) was obtained from a study of cytomegalovirus exposure and HLA in healthy donors. Study in general: Among the roughly 380 donors who were genotyped, about 80% fell in the genetic ancestry cluster that is associated with self-reported Caucasian donors. Findings and caveats of the study: Cytomegalovirus association was listed for approximately 150 TCR beta chains. Later work found most CMV-associated TCR beta chains apparently HLA-restricted.

Each of the donors was a healthy bone marrow donor. From germline, CDR1 is DFQATT and CDR2 SNEGSKA (reference sequence). There are 11 residues in the CDR3. V was pared by 5 bases and J by 6 bases, with 9 bases between. To note about this clone: Its target is not known.

The PCR made use of 60 Vbeta and 13 Jbeta primers. This table comes from immunoSEQ multiplex PCR, and its TCRdb copy is limited to in-frame clones, with some not included. The sample yields about 120,000 clones, about 80% seen once. This TCR was sampled from a woman between 45 and 65 years old in good health and CMV-seronegative. The genes are TRBV20-1 and TRBJ2-3; D uncertain. The sequenced sample was PBMCs. In DNA form, the CDR3 reads TGCAGTGCTGAACTATCCGATACGCAGTATTTT. Protein: CSAELSDTQYF.